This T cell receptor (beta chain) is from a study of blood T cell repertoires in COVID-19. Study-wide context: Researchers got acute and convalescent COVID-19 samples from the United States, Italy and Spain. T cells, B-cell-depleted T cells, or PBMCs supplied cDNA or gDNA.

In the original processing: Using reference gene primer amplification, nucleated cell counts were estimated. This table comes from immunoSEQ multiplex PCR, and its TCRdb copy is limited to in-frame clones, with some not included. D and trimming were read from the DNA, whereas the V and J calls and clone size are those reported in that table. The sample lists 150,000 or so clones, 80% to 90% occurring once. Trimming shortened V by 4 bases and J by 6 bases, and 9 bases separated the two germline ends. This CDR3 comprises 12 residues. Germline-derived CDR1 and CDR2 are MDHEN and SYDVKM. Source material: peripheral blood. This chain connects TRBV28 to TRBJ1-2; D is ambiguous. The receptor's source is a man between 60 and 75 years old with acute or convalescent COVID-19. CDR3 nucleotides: TGTGCCAGCAGTTCCCAGCGGAATGGCTACACCTTC. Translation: CASSSQRNGYTF.